The 24 T cell receptor beta chains listed next were all sequenced from one sample in a study of blood T cell repertoires in COVID-19. Data came from immunoSEQ multiplex PCR; TCRdb stores just in-frame clones and leaves some out. The sample shows under 350,000 clones, about 89% of them seen only once. Sequencing was performed on peripheral blood. The receptors shown here come from a man between 50 and 59 years old with acute or convalescent COVID-19.

The genes are TRBV30 and TRBJ2-3; TRBD2 agrees at 8 bases. There are 16 residues in the CDR3. With 2 bases clipped from V and 5 bases from J, the junction kept 12 bases outside the gene matches. Per the germline V gene, CDR1 is GTSNPN and CDR2 is SVGIG (reference sequence). The CDR3 reads CAWSPYRGGRGDTQYF. For the CDR3, the DNA is TGTGCCTGGAGTCCCTATCGGGGGGGCAGGGGAGATACGCAGTATTTT.

The V gene is TRBV10-3, the J gene TRBJ2-5, with 7 bases that match TRBD2. Germline CDR1 is ENHRY and CDR2 is SYGVKD. The CDR3 length is 15 residues. J lost 5 bases, V lost 3 bases, and 9 bases had no gene match. The CDR3 region is CAISDPGLGLETQYF. The CDR3 nucleotides are TGTGCCATCAGTGACCCTGGACTAGGGCTGGAGACCCAGTACTTC.

CDR3 nucleotide sequence: TGTGCCAGCAGCCTACGGACAGGGGGGGATCCGCTGCCCCTCCACTTT. Encoded protein: CASSLRTGGDPLPLHF. This chain connects TRBV5-4 to TRBJ1-6, with 10 bases aligning to TRBD1. The CDR3 runs 16 residues. Germline loops: CDR1 SGHNT, CDR2 YYREEE (reference sequence). V lost 4 bases to trimming and J lost 13 bases; unmatched junction nucleotides: 14.

The V and J genes are TRBV5-1 and TRBJ2-2; 11 bases line up with TRBD1. Germline CDR1 is SGHRS and CDR2 is YFSETQ. The CDR3 covers 15 residues. The J segment lost 4 bases and the V segment lost 5 bases, leaving 4 bases of the junction unmatched. The CDR3 is CASSVGTGGTGELFF. CDR3 in DNA: TGCGCCAGCAGTGTCGGGACAGGGGGCACCGGGGAGCTGTTTTTT.

In this sample, this clone turned up once. V is TRBV12-3 or TRBV12-4 and J is TRBJ1-2, with TRBD1 identical over 9 bases. The CDR3 length is 12 residues. V shed 3 bases and J 10 bases; nucleotides not matched to a gene: 3. The CDR3 loop reads CASSLGTGHYTF. The CDR3 DNA follows: TGTGCCAGCAGTTTGGGGACAGGGCACTACACCTTC.

For this clone: In the same sample, other DNA sequences code for this CDR3. This chain uses TRBV10-3 with TRBJ1-5; tentative D call: TRBD1 (5 bases). The CDR3 covers 16 residues. V was trimmed by 0 bases and J by 4 bases, leaving 13 bases between them. Germline loops: CDR1 ENHRY, CDR2 SYGVKD. CDR3 in amino acids: CAISESGQGSNQPQHF. CDR3 coding DNA: TGTGCCATCAGTGAGTCAGGGCAGGGAAGTAATCAGCCCCAGCATTTT.

The genes are TRBV24-1 and TRBJ2-2; D possibly corresponds to TRBD2 (5 bases). Germline V gene lookup returns CDR1 KGHDR and CDR2 SFDVKD. Trimming shortened V by 4 bases and J by 7 bases, and 9 bases separated the two germline ends. This CDR3 has 13 residues. The CDR3 protein is CATSEPGLGELFF. The CDR3 DNA sequence: TGTGCCACCAGTGAGCCAGGACTCGGGGAGCTGTTTTTT.

The chain employs TRBV2 and TRBJ2-3; 8 bases match TRBD2. CDR1 is SNHLY, CDR2 FYNNEI, per germline. The junction had 9 bases not matched to a gene; V was cut back by 7 bases and J by 3 bases. This CDR3 contains 15 residues. CDR3 DNA sequence: TGTGCCAGCACGACCGTAGCGGGGATAACAGATACGCAGTATTTT. This translates into CASTTVAGITDTQYF.

This rearrangement joins TRBV9 to TRBJ2-2; D ambiguous. There are 16 residues in the CDR3. Germline V gene lookup returns CDR1 SGDLS and CDR2 YYNGEE. Between the trimmed V and J ends, which lost 4 bases and 0 bases, there was a span of 13 bases. The CDR3 nucleotides read TGTGCCAGCAGCCCTTCGGCAGGAACGAACACCGGGGAGCTGTTTTTT. Its protein is CASSPSAGTNTGELFF.

This clone was detected only once. The genes are TRBV29-1 and TRBJ1-1, with TRBD1 matching over 10 bases. CDR1 and CDR2 from the germline V gene are SQVTM and ANQGSEA. J lost 2 bases, V lost 6 bases, and 9 bases had no gene match. The CDR3 is 15 residues long. Here the CDR3 reads CSVERDRGYNTEAFF. The CDR3 coding sequence is TGCAGCGTCGAACGGGACAGGGGATATAACACTGAAGCTTTCTTT.

The rearrangement links TRBV5-1 to TRBJ1-1, with a tentative D call TRBD1 (5 bases). Germline CDR1 SGHRS, CDR2 YFSETQ. V was cut by 4 bases and J by 6 bases, with 13 bases left in between. The CDR3 contains 13 residues. In DNA form, the CDR3 reads TGCGCCAGCAGCCGTACTGGGGGGGCTGAAGCTTTCTTT. Protein sequence: CASSRTGGAEAFF.

The chain is built from TRBV18 and TRBJ1-6; 10 positions agree with TRBD1. V gave up 1 base and J gave up 0 bases; unmatched junction bases: 6. Germline loops: CDR1 KGHSH, CDR2 LQKENI. This CDR3 is built from 19 residues. The CDR3 protein is CASSPLSGQGSSYNSPLHF. Written as DNA, the CDR3 is TGTGCCAGCTCACCACTATCGGGACAGGGGAGCTCCTATAATTCACCCCTCCACTTT.

With regard to this clone: Additional DNA sequences in this sample encode the identical CDR3. V and J are TRBV18 and TRBJ1-1; TRBD1 aligns across 8 bases. The length of the CDR3 is 15 residues. With 3 bases clipped from V and 0 bases from J, the junction kept 3 bases outside the gene matches. CDR1 and CDR2 from the germline V gene are KGHSH and LQKENI. In nucleotides, the CDR3 is TGTGCCAGCTCACCCCAGACAGGGGTGAACACTGAAGCTTTCTTT. Amino acids: CASSPQTGVNTEAFF.

The chain's CDR3 is CASGVGSQPQHF. In nucleotides, the CDR3 is TGTGCTAGCGGGGTGGGGAGTCAGCCCCAGCATTTT. The chain combines TRBV12-5 with TRBJ1-5; D remains unclear. The length of the CDR3 is 12 residues. CDR1 is LGHNT and CDR2 is FRNRAP in the germline V gene. V shed 9 bases and J shed 6 bases, with 12 bases lying between them.

The chain is built from TRBV3-1 (or the pseudogene TRBV3-2) and TRBJ1-1, with a possible D match to TRBD1 (6 bases). This CDR3 spans 14 amino acids. Germline values: CDR1 LGHDT, CDR2 YNNKEL (reference sequence). V lost 0 bases, J lost 10 bases, and 15 bases lay in between. The CDR3 DNA sequence: TGTGCCAGCAGCCAAGATCCGGGGGGGCTGAGAGCTTTCTTT. It yields the protein CASSQDPGGLRAFF.

The chain uses TRBV5-8 and TRBJ2-2; possible D gene TRBD2, 7 bases. V was shortened by 4 bases and J by 5 bases, with 15 bases between the two germline ends. Germline V gene sequence: CDR1 SGHTS, CDR2 YDEGEE. This CDR3 contains 15 residues. The CDR3 loop reads CASSPFGGATGELFF. As DNA, the CDR3 is TGTGCCAGCAGCCCTTTTGGGGGGGCAACCGGGGAGCTGTTTTTT.

V is TRBV6-5 and J is TRBJ1-6, with 9 bases aligning to TRBD1. Germline assignment: CDR1 MNHEY and CDR2 SVGAGI. Trimming took 5 bases from V and 7 from J; bases not matched to a gene: 6. This CDR3 has 15 amino acids. CDR3 in amino acids: CASSRTGVGNSPLHF. The CDR3 DNA reads as TGTGCCAGCAGTAGGACAGGGGTTGGCAATTCACCCCTCCACTTT.

This chain links TRBV19 with TRBJ2-7, with 11 bases identical to TRBD2. Germline V gene sequence: CDR1 LNHDA, CDR2 SQIVND (reference sequence). J lost 0 bases, V lost 5 bases, and 3 bases had no gene match. This CDR3 contains 15 residues. The CDR3 loop reads CASSSTSGTSYEQYF. The CDR3 nucleotides read TGTGCCAGTAGTTCGACTAGCGGGACCTCCTACGAGCAGTACTTC.

This rearrangement joins TRBV18 to TRBJ1-6; possible D gene TRBD1, 5 bases. The CDR3 length is 15 residues. Trimming shortened V by 4 bases and J by 6 bases, and 13 bases separated the two germline ends. Germline loops: CDR1 KGHSH, CDR2 LQKENI. In DNA form, the CDR3 reads TGTGCCAGCTCACGGGATGGACAAACTAATTCACCCCTCCACTTT. Translation: CASSRDGQTNSPLHF.

The rearrangement uses TRBV7-3 and TRBJ2-3, with D possibly TRBD1 on 5 matching bases. Trimming removed 3 bases from V and 1 base from J, with 11 bases in between. Germline loops: CDR1 SGHTA, CDR2 FQGTGA. The CDR3 has 15 amino acids. The CDR3 DNA sequence: TGTGCCAGCAGCTTGGGGCCCCGGGGCACAGATACGCAGTATTTT. This translates into CASSLGPRGTDTQYF.

The chain has TRBV11-1 and TRBJ1-1, with D perhaps matching TRBD1 (6 bases). This CDR3 contains 13 residues. Germline CDR1 is SGHAT and CDR2 is FQDESV (reference sequence). V shed 5 bases and J shed 4 bases, with 11 bases lying between them. The chain's CDR3 is CASSLQGFTEAFF. The CDR3 nucleotides are TGTGCCAGCAGCCTACAGGGATTCACTGAAGCTTTCTTT.

The J gene is TRBJ2-7, the V gene TRBV4-1; D is perhaps TRBD1 (6 bases). Per germline, CDR1 MGHRA and CDR2 YSYEKL. Trimming took off 6 bases at V and 0 bases at J, with 9 bases between the two ends. The CDR3 spans 13 residues. Here the CDR3 reads CASRGQSSYEQYF. The CDR3 nucleotides read TGCGCCAGCAGGGGACAAAGCTCCTACGAGCAGTACTTC.

The chain joins TRBV3-1 (or the pseudogene TRBV3-2) to TRBJ1-3; 7 bases are shared with TRBD1. J was trimmed by 0 bases and V by 2 bases; bases with no gene match: 1. Germline CDR1 LGHDT, CDR2 YNNKEL (reference sequence). The CDR3 spans 15 residues. The CDR3 region has the DNA TGTGCCAGCAGCCAACAGGGGGGCTCTGGAAACACCATATATTTT. Its translation is CASSQQGGSGNTIYF.

The chain couples TRBV2 to TRBJ1-2, with a tentative D call TRBD1 (5 bases). The CDR3 covers 15 residues. V was clipped by 6 bases and J by 5 bases, with 19 bases between them. CDR1 and CDR2 (germline): SNHLY, FYNNEI. Written as DNA, the CDR3 is TGTGCCAGCAGGAGGGAGGGGACGCTGGGGTATGGCTACACCTTC. This codes for CASRREGTLGYGYTF.